This paragraph reports one T cell receptor beta chain. TCRdb used MiXCR to reprocess the 5' RACE reads, holding one entry per CDR3 protein. Of about 57,000 distinct CDR3 sequences listed, 9.5% to 15% are singletons. The sample comes from a study of T-cell memory formation after mild COVID-19. Turning to the study itself: The TCR clusters were mostly specific to one donor.

The CDR3 extends over 16 amino acids. V was shortened by 1 base and J by 4 bases, with 13 bases between the two germline ends. Germline CDR1 reads SGHVS; CDR2 reads FQNEAQ. The V and J genes are TRBV7-8 and TRBJ2-2; D perhaps matches TRBD2 (6 bases). Sequencing was carried out using PBMCs or a T cell subset sorted from them (not recorded which). The sequence was obtained from a man aged 18 to 30 who had mild COVID-19 (a few samples of this study predate the infection). Cell type and time point are not known. The CDR3 DNA follows: TGTGCCAGCAGCTTAGGAGGCGGGGTGGGCACCGGGGAGCTGTTTTTT. Its protein is CASSLGGGVGTGELFF.